This T cell receptor (beta chain) stems from a study of blood T cell repertoires in COVID-19. Background on the study: Spain, Italy and the United States supplied samples that represented acute and convalescent COVID-19. T cells, B-cell-depleted T cells, or PBMCs supplied cDNA or gDNA.

Original data processing: Estimation of nucleated cell counts relied on the amplification of reference gene primers. TCRdb keeps only in-frame clones here, not all; method: immunoSEQ multiplex PCR. The V and J calls and clone size come from that table; D and trimming were worked out from the DNA. The data contain about 70,000 clones, 86% of them singletons. This clone was picked up a small number of times. This TCR was recovered from a man aged 65 to 85 with active COVID-19. The sequencing input was peripheral blood.

The CDR3 protein is CASSPRGLAGQETQYF. In DNA form, the CDR3 reads TGTGCCAGCAGTCCCAGGGGACTAGCGGGCCAAGAGACCCAGTACTTC. The rearrangement links TRBV27 to TRBJ2-5, with 12 bases fitting TRBD2. The CDR3 has 16 residues. Germline V gene sequence: CDR1 MNHEY, CDR2 SMNVEV (reference sequence). With 5 bases clipped from V and 1 base from J, the junction kept 5 bases outside the gene matches.